This T cell receptor beta chain derives from a study of blood T cell repertoires in COVID-19. CDR3 length: 15 residues. Germline-derived CDR1 and CDR2 are SGHTA and FQGNSA. V lost 2 bases, J lost 2 bases, and 11 bases lay in between. This table comes from immunoSEQ multiplex PCR, and its TCRdb copy is limited to in-frame clones, with some not included. Counted here are around 76,000 clones, approximately 84% occurring once; the ten biggest clones make up 9.5% to 15%. The Seattle patients joined while their infection was active and were tracked longitudinally afterward. The sequence derives from a man aged 50 or older with COVID-19, enrolled during active disease. Sequences were obtained from peripheral blood. The chain links TRBV7-2 to TRBJ2-3, with D unclear. The CDR3 DNA reads TGTGCCAGCAGCTTATGGGTAGGAGACACAGATACGCAGTATTTT. This sequence encodes CASSLWVGDTDTQYF.